These 21 T cell receptor beta chains were all obtained from the same sample, sequenced in a study of blood T cell repertoires in COVID-19. TCRdb's copy holds only in-frame clones and misses some; the assay was immunoSEQ multiplex PCR. The sample includes roughly 54,000 clones, over 75% seen only once; the top ten take around 27%. The sequenced sample consisted of peripheral blood. Every receptor here comes from a human donor in a cohort sampled during active COVID-19.

V gene TRBV9 combines with J gene TRBJ2-5; D may be TRBD2 (6 bases). Germline lookup yields CDR1 SGDLS and CDR2 YYNGEE. The CDR3 has 15 residues. V dropped 4 bases and J dropped 0 bases, with 13 bases sitting between them. DNA for the CDR3: TGTGCCAGCAGCCCAGGAGGGGTCGACCAAGAGACCCAGTACTTC. Protein sequence: CASSPGGVDQETQYF.

This sequence joins TRBV6-5 and TRBJ1-5, with D possibly TRBD1 on 5 matching bases. The CDR3 totals 15 residues. The ends were cut back, 2 bases at V and 1 base at J, with 9 bases in the middle. Germline-derived CDR1 and CDR2 are MNHEY and SVGAGI. DNA for the CDR3: TGTGCCAGCAGTTACGTGGGGGGGAGCAATCAGCCCCAGCATTTT. It specifies CASSYVGGSNQPQHF.

The chain is built from TRBV2 and TRBJ1-3; unclear D gene. V dropped 4 bases and J dropped 4 bases, with 11 bases sitting between them. CDR3 length equals 14 residues. Germline V CDR1 and CDR2: SNHLY, FYNNEI. In DNA, the CDR3 is TGTGCCAGCAGTGCCGGTACGTTAGGAAACACCATATATTTT. The encoded protein is CASSAGTLGNTIYF.

The chain uses TRBV7-9 and TRBJ2-1; 15 positions match TRBD2. This CDR3 has 16 amino acids. Germline loops: CDR1 SEHNR, CDR2 FQNEAQ (reference sequence). Germline trimming cut 5 bases from V and 7 bases from J; bases unmatched to any gene: 6. CDR3 sequence reads: CASSPGTSGRRNEQFF. CDR3 nucleotide sequence: TGTGCCAGCAGCCCAGGGACTAGCGGGAGGAGAAATGAGCAGTTCTTC.

V usage is TRBV2 and J usage is TRBJ1-5; 7 positions agree with TRBD1. J lost 3 bases, V lost 6 bases, and 8 bases had no gene match. CDR1 is SNHLY and CDR2 is FYNNEI in the germline V gene. The CDR3 loop spans 15 amino acids. The CDR3 DNA reads TGTGCCAGCAGGTTTGACAGGGTGGCCAATCAGCCCCAGCATTTT. Residues: CASRFDRVANQPQHF.

The J gene is TRBJ1-1, the V gene TRBV3-1 (or the pseudogene TRBV3-2); 9 nucleotides line up with TRBD1. CDR1 and CDR2 from the germline V gene are LGHDT and YNNKEL (reference sequence). J gave up 6 bases and V 2 bases, and 4 bases lay outside the gene matches. The CDR3 has 14 residues. DNA of the CDR3: TGTGCCAGCAGCCAAAACAGGGGGCCATCTGAAGCTTTCTTT. It is translated as CASSQNRGPSEAFF.

The V gene is TRBV2, the J gene TRBJ2-2, with 8 nucleotides matching TRBD1. Germline loops: CDR1 SNHLY, CDR2 FYNNEI. This CDR3 spans 15 amino acids. After removal of 4 bases from V and 3 bases from J, the junction contained 4 bases not matched to a gene. Here the CDR3 DNA reads TGTGCCAGCAGTGTAGGACAGGGATACACCGGGGAGCTGTTTTTT. This codes for CASSVGQGYTGELFF.

This rearrangement joins TRBV5-1 to TRBJ1-4, with TRBD1 matching 10 bases. This CDR3 has 16 residues. Germline-derived CDR1 and CDR2 are SGHRS and YFSETQ. The V gene end was trimmed by 4 bases and the J gene end by 8 bases; junction bases not matched to a gene: 11. The CDR3 region has the DNA TGCGCCAGCAGCCCCGGGACAGGGGTTTTGGGCGAAAAACTGTTTTTT. Translation gives CASSPGTGVLGEKLFF.

V is TRBV30 and J is TRBJ2-7; the match to TRBD1 covers 7 bases. Trimming removed 1 base from V and 10 bases from J; junction bases left unmatched: 10. The CDR3 consists of 13 residues. Germline CDR1 GTSNPN, CDR2 SVGIG (reference sequence). Here the CDR3 reads CAWSALRQGEQYF. CDR3 DNA: TGTGCCTGGAGTGCGCTGAGACAGGGAGAACAGTACTTC.

The V gene is TRBV5-1, the J gene TRBJ2-5; a possible D gene is TRBD1 (5 bases). Trimming cost V 3 bases and J 1 base, with 10 bases left between them. The V gene's germline CDR1 is SGHRS and CDR2 YFSETQ. The CDR3 consists of 14 residues. The CDR3 region is CASSSQGTQETQYF. The CDR3 bases are TGCGCCAGCAGCTCCCAGGGAACCCAAGAGACCCAGTACTTC.

The chain employs TRBV19 and TRBJ2-7; 7 bases align to TRBD1. Per the germline V gene, CDR1 is LNHDA and CDR2 is SQIVND (reference sequence). V lost 5 bases, J lost 1 base, and 14 bases stayed unmatched. The CDR3 length is 17 residues. The CDR3 protein is CASSPGTDNLFSYEQYF. Here the CDR3 DNA reads TGTGCCAGTAGTCCCGGGACAGATAACCTTTTTTCCTACGAGCAGTACTTC.

The V gene is TRBV9, the J gene TRBJ1-1; D remains ambiguous. The V and J ends lost 0 bases and 3 bases respectively, with 9 bases between them. Germline loops: CDR1 SGDLS, CDR2 YYNGEE. This CDR3 has 14 residues. CDR3 amino acids: CASSVGASYTEAFF. The CDR3 DNA reads TGTGCCAGCAGCGTAGGGGCATCGTACACTGAAGCTTTCTTT.

The chain combines TRBV18 with TRBJ2-5, with D perhaps matching TRBD1 (6 bases). Trimming removed 6 bases from V and 5 bases from J, with 13 bases in between. The V gene's germline CDR1 is KGHSH and CDR2 LQKENI. The CDR3 covers 13 residues. The CDR3 DNA is TGTGCCAGCTCTCTCGAGGGACACGAGACCCAGTACTTC. Protein sequence: CASSLEGHETQYF.

V is TRBV11-2 and J is TRBJ2-1, with 13 positions matching TRBD2. Germline V gene sequence: CDR1 SGHAT, CDR2 FQNNGV. The CDR3 consists of 15 residues. V lost 5 bases, J lost 10 bases, and 8 bases stayed unmatched. The CDR3, as DNA: TGTGCCAGCAGCCAAAGACTAGCGGGGGGAGACGAGCAGTTCTTC. Translation gives CASSQRLAGGDEQFF.

V and J are TRBV7-2 and TRBJ1-6; 7 bases fit TRBD1. This CDR3 spans 14 amino acids. Germline CDR1 reads SGHTA; CDR2 reads FQGNSA. Unmatched junction bases numbered 3, after V lost 4 bases and J lost 6 bases. The CDR3 sequence is CASSSTGINSPLHF. The CDR3 region has the DNA TGTGCCAGCAGCTCGACAGGGATTAATTCACCCCTCCACTTT. The complete variable domain, with remaining parts taken from reference TRBV7-2 and TRBJ1-6, reads GAGVSQSPSNKVTEKGKDVELRCDPISGHTALYWYRQSLGQGLEFLIYFQGNSAPDKSGLPSDRFSAERTGGSVSTLTIQRTQQEDSAVYLCASSSTGINSPLHFGNGTRLTVT.

The chain employs TRBV6-4 and TRBJ1-5; 7 positions match TRBD1. This CDR3 is 13 amino acids long. CDR1 and CDR2 (germline): MRHNA, SNTAGT. With 8 bases clipped from V and 7 bases from J, the junction kept 8 bases outside the gene matches. The CDR3 spells CASVRQGGQPQHF. The CDR3 DNA reads TGTGCCAGCGTAAGACAGGGCGGGCAGCCCCAGCATTTT.

V gene TRBV28 combines with J gene TRBJ2-3; TRBD2 agrees at 8 bases. The germline V gene has CDR1 MDHEN and CDR2 SYDVKM. V lost 0 bases to trimming and J lost 3 bases; unmatched junction nucleotides: 2. The CDR3 spans 15 residues. CDR3 sequence: CASSLWRGRTDTQYF. CDR3 sequence (DNA): TGTGCCAGCAGTTTATGGCGCGGGAGGACAGATACGCAGTATTTT.

The chain carries TRBV5-1 and TRBJ2-7; TRBD1 matches 7 bases. Germline V CDR1 and CDR2: SGHRS, YFSETQ. V lost 8 bases, J lost 3 bases, and 8 bases stayed unmatched. The CDR3 extends over 13 amino acids. The chain's CDR3 is CASKTGQSYEQYF. In nucleotides, the CDR3 is TGCGCCAGTAAAACGGGACAGAGCTACGAGCAGTACTTC. The full variable domain, completed using reference TRBV5-1 and TRBJ2-7, is KAGVTQTPRYLIKTRGQQVTLSCSPISGHRSVSWYQQTPGQGLQFLFEYFSETQRNKGNFPGRFSGRQFSNSRSEMNVSTLELGDSALYLCASKTGQSYEQYFGPGTRLTVT.

The chain has TRBV27 and TRBJ1-5; TRBD1 agrees at 9 bases. V trimming: 7 bases; J trimming: 5 bases; junction bases outside the gene matches: 6. This CDR3 is built from 14 residues. CDR1 and CDR2 (germline): MNHEY, SMNVEV (reference sequence). CDR3 in DNA: TGTGCCAGCACCTCGGGACAGGGTTATCAGCCCCAGCATTTT. It encodes CASTSGQGYQPQHF.

This chain joins TRBV5-4 and TRBJ2-2; TRBD2 is a possible D gene (6 bases). This CDR3 comprises 15 residues. Germline CDR1 reads SGHNT; CDR2 reads YYREEE (reference sequence). V dropped 2 bases and J dropped 1 base, with 9 bases sitting between them. This CDR3 reads CASSLRGRNTGELFF. The CDR3 DNA reads as TGTGCCAGCAGCTTACGGGGGAGGAACACCGGGGAGCTGTTTTTT.

This clone was detected only a few times. The chain uses TRBV2 and TRBJ2-7, with no clear D. Trimming left V 7 bases short and J 0 bases short, with 13 bases between. This CDR3 has 14 amino acids. Germline lookup yields CDR1 SNHLY and CDR2 FYNNEI. The CDR3: CASMEQFNSYEQYF. DNA of the CDR3: TGTGCCAGCATGGAGCAGTTTAACTCCTACGAGCAGTACTTC.